This T cell receptor beta chain is from a study of TIL therapy for anti-PD-1-resistant metastatic lung cancer (dated by TCRdb to about 2021). About the full investigation: Enrolled patients had a median age of around 51 years (range about 35-85) and a median tumor PD-L1 proportion score of approximately 6.2%. Across the cohort, whole-exome sequencing showed a median non-synonymous tumor mutation burden of approximately 1.5 mutations per megabase. The cohort was predominantly lung adenocarcinoma, with a handful of EGFR-mutant and two ALK-rearranged tumors, and half of patients were current or former smokers. T cell receptor beta sequencing of tumor and peripheral blood served to follow clonotypes across the tumor, the expanded TIL product, and serial blood samples. Study-level results and caveats: Higher clonality and lower diversity were observed in expanded TIL cultures than in baseline intratumoral T cells (median clonality about 6% vs 30%, p < 0.0001). The cohort was highly selected, with more treatment-naive, never-smoker and oncogene-addicted patients than typical, limiting generalizability. The study protocol defined all tumor marker inferences as exploratory. TIL culture showed high clonal turnover, with many enriched product clones undetected in the baseline tumor, suggesting clonal contraction rather than faithful expansion.

Taken with the paper, the label for time point translates to: pre-treatment sample, taken before nivolumab and TIL therapy. The baseline tumor samples were excised metastases, mostly pleural nodules or supraclavicular lymph nodes, taken from the same resection that was used to grow TIL. Tumors were harvested before any PD-1/PD-L1 blockade; patients then received nivolumab, and those progressing received lymphodepletion, expanded TIL infusion and IL-2. Adults with stage 4 NSCLC were enrolled in a dual-center phase I trial from late 2017 to January 2020. Samples came from a single-arm, open-label phase I trial of tumor-infiltrating lymphocyte therapy with nivolumab in advanced non-small cell lung cancer. For each resected tumor, portions were snap-frozen in liquid nitrogen and kept at -80 degrees C. Tumor regions of interest were selected on H&E sections by laser-capture macrodissection, were pulverized into about 14 mg aliquots, and were extracted with Qiagen Allprep kits.

On this clone itself: The antigen this receptor binds is unknown. The sample holds no much larger clone one base away, and base qualities are not on file. This sample also contains other DNA sequences that code for the same CDR3.

TCR beta CDR3 regions were amplified from genomic DNA by bias-controlled multiplex PCR with the immunoSEQ v3 hsTCRB kit. TCR libraries were sequenced on an Illumina NextSeq 500 to 2 million to 2.5 million read pairs for survey level or roughly 4.5-6.5 million for deep level. For the original study's pipeline: The immunoSEQ Analyzer software assigned V, D and J genes, filtered out non-productive sequences, and reported clonality. Repertoires were compared using productive Simpson clonality and Morisita overlap index of productive TRB rearrangements between infused TIL and blood. The clones in this table, taken by TCRdb from immuneACCESS, are in-frame only. Not every clone is retained; where verified, under half of the shortfall comes from an unresolved V gene, and the cause of the rest is unknown. V, J and clone size reflect that table, while D and trimming were determined from the DNA. Here the sample has 10,000 to 12,000 clones; about 57% occur a single time. Of the sample, 10% to 15% is held by the ten largest clones.

The clonotype was recovered from a person between 30 and 79 years old with non-small cell lung cancer. The material was tumor tissue, obtained at baseline.

This receptor has the CDR3 CASKFVGAGGGEQFF. The DNA sequence is given as TGTGCCAGTAAATTCGTGGGGGCGGGCGGGGGTGAGCAGTTCTTC. Recombination connected TRBV19 to TRBJ2-1, and TRBD2 may be the D gene, going by 7 matching bases. The junction shows trimming of 7 bases on V and 9 bases on J, plus 22 bases between the germline ends. Looking up the germline V gene (reference sequence) yields CDR1 LNHDA and CDR2 SQIVND. The CDR3, cysteine through phenylalanine, is 15 amino acids long. Kept here is only the CDR3 DNA, which spans 45 bases and is read in frame from base 1.